These T cell receptor beta chains were read from a single sample in a study of chemoradiotherapy in HPV16-positive cancers. Method: immunoSEQ multiplex PCR; TCRdb's copy keeps in-frame clones and lacks some. The sample shows about 35,000 clones, over 80% of them seen only once. The material sequenced was blood, taken from a patient who underwent chemoradiotherapy. All receptors come from a human donor with HPV-associated anogenital cancer. CDR3s include the opening cysteine and the closing phenylalanine or tryptophan. Fields, in order: V gene, CDR3 protein.

>TRBV6-6
CASSPLGNTEAFF
>TRBV19
CASSRQGRNTEAFF
>TRBV29-1
CSAERGGLDTQYF
>TRBV6-1
CASSEIQNTEAFF
>TRBV11-2
CASSLPGLASEQFF
>TRBV7-6
CASSLEARHSNPSYNEQFF
>TRBV5-5
CASSPGLAGGADTQYF
>TRBV5-4
CASSPRQGSGANVLTF
>TRBV10-3
CAISRLAIRTDTQYF
>TRBV15
CATSLRGNQPQHF
>TRBV7-9
CASSLVRGRNTEAFF
>TRBV5-1
CASSPPGQLPSVNTEAFF
>TRBV19
CASGLQGGQPQHF
>TRBV7-3
CASSLTGGRIMTDTQYF
>TRBV11-3
CASSPNGYEQYF
>TRBV4-2
CASSQDGTGAQETQYF
>TRBV21-1
CASSKAPVGAEFYYEQYF
>TRBV9
CASSVGWRGANNEQFF
>TRBV5-4
CASSRPGPLKETQYF
>TRBV7-2
CASSLDYLSTDTQYF
>TRBV6-5
CASSYDRGQIEQYF
>TRBV7-9
CASSAGTGSFSNQPQHF
>TRBV10-2
CASRVSWDRDYEQYF
>TRBV6-5
CASSYRGPGYGYTF
>TRBV11-2
CASSLVAGELFF
>TRBV5-4
CASSSGLAGLSYEQYF
>TRBV27
CASNFNAGAITEAFF
>TRBV15
CATSRDSGMSYGYTF
>TRBV6-1
CASSEPGLGGYTGELFF
>TRBV18
CASSGVLNTGELFF
>TRBV7-1
CASSETGLSPLHF
>TRBV6-6
CASSLGQGLPGNTIYF
>TRBV5-1
CASSFGGVNQPQHF
>TRBV6-5
CASSYRAGEKLFF
>TRBV19
CASSNRDRDYNEQFF
>TRBV18
CASSPPGLTGELFF
>TRBV12-1
CASSEYKVLGIEQFF
>TRBV4-2
CASSPAGYEQYF
>TRBV7-6
CASSRGQMNTEAFF
>TRBV18
CASSPADSIIYGYTF
>TRBV11-2
CASSSGTAFNEQFF
>TRBV9
CASSRYYGTEAFF
>TRBV4-2
CASPPAGEMDTQYF
>TRBV4-1
CASSQASGGEQFF
>TRBV18
CASSPRMGETQYF
>TRBV5-6
CASSRGGIGYTF
>TRBV2
CASRRDGSWTEAFF
>TRBV9
CASSEGGGGTEAFF
>TRBV4-1
CASSPLGYSGANVLTF